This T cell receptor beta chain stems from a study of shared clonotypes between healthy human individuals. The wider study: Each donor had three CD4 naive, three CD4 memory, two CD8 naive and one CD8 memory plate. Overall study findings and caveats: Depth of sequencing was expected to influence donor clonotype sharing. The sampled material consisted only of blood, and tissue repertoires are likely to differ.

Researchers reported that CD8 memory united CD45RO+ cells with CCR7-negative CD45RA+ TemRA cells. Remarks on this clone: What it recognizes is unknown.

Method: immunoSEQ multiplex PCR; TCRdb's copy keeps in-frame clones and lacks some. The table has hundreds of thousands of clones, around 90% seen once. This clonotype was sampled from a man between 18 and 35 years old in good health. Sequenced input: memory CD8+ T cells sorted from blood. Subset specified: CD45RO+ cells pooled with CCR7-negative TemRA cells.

CDR3 DNA sequence: TGTGCCAGCAGTTTAGGGGAACACTACGAGCAGTACTTC. It specifies CASSLGEHYEQYF. The J gene is TRBJ2-7, the V gene TRBV6-5; weak D call: TRBD1 (5 bases). CDR3 length: 13 residues. Germline CDR1 MNHEY, CDR2 SVGAGI. The V and J ends lost 4 bases and 3 bases respectively, with 10 bases between them.